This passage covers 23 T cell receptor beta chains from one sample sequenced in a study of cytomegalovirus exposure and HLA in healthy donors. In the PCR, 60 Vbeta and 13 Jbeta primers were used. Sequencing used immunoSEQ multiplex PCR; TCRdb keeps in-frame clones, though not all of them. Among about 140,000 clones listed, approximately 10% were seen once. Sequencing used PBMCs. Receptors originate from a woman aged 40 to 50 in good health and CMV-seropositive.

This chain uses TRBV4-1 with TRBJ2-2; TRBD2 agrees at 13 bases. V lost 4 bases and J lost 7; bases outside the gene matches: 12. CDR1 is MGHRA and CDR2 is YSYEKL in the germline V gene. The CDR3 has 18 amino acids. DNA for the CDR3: TGCGCCAGCAGCCGACCCGGGACTAGCGGGGTTTGGGGCGGGGAGCTGTTTTTT. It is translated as CASSRPGTSGVWGGELFF.

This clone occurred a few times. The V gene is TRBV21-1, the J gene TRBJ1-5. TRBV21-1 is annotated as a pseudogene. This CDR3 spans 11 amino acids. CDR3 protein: CARGGDQPQHF. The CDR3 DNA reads TGTGCCAGAGGAGGGGATCAGCCCCAGCATTTT.

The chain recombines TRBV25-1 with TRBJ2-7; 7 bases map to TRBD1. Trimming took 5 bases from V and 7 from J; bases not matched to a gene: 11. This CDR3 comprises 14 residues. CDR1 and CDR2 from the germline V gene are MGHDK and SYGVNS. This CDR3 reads CASSKPGQLKEQYF. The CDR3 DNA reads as TGTGCCAGCAGTAAACCGGGACAGTTGAAGGAGCAGTACTTC.

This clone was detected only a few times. The CDR3 DNA sequence: TGTGCCAGCAGTCCCCGTCAAGGGGGATACGAGCAGTACTTC. It is translated as CASSPRQGGYEQYF. This chain joins TRBV27 and TRBJ2-7; maybe TRBD1 (6 bases). The germline V gene has CDR1 MNHEY and CDR2 SMNVEV (reference sequence). The CDR3 sequence is 14 residues long. Trimming left V 5 bases short and J 4 bases short, with 15 bases between.

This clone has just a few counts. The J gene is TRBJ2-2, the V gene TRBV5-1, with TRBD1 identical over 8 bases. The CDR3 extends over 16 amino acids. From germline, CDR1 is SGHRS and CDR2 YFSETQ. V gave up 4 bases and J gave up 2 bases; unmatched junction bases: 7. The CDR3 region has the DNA TGCGCCAGCAGCGCCCTGGGGACAGGCAACACCGGGGAGCTGTTTTTT. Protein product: CASSALGTGNTGELFF.

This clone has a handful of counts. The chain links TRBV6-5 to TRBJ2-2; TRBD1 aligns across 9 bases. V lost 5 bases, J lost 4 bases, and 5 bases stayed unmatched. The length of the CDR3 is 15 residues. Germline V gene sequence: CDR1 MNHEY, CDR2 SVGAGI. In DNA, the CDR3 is TGTGCCAGCAGTATACAGGGGGCAGCCACCGGGGAGCTGTTTTTT. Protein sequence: CASSIQGAATGELFF.

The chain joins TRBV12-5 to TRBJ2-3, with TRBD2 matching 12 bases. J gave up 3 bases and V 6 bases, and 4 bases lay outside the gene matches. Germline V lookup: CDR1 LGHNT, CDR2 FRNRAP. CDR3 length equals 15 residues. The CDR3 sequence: CASGTTSGGTDTQYF. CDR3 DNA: TGTGCTAGTGGAACTACTAGCGGGGGGACAGATACGCAGTATTTT.

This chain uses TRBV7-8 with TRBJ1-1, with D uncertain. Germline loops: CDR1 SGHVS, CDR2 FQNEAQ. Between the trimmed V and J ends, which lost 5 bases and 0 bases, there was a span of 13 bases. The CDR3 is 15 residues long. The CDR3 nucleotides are TGTGCCAGCAGCCCTTCACCGAGCATGAACACTGAAGCTTTCTTT. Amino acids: CASSPSPSMNTEAFF.

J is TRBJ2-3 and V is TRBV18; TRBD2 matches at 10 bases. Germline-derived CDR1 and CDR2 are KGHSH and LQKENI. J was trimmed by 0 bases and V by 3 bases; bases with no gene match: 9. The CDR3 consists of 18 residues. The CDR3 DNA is TGTGCCAGCTCACCCCTTAGCGGGGGGACAAAAAGCACAGATACGCAGTATTTT. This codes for CASSPLSGGTKSTDTQYF.

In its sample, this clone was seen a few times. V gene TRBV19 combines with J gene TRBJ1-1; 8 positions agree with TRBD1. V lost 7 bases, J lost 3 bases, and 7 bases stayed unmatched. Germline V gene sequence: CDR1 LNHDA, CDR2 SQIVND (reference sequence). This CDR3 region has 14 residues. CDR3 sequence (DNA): TGTGCCAGTACCATGACAGGGGCCCACACTGAAGCTTTCTTT. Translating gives CASTMTGAHTEAFF.

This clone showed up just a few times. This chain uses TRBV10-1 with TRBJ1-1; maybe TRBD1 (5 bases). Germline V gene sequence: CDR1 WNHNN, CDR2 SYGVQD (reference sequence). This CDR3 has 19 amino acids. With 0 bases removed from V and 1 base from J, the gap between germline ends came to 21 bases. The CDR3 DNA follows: TGCGCCAGCAGTGAGTCGAACTCGTTTATGCCGGGGGAGAACACTGAAGCTTTCTTT. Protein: CASSESNSFMPGENTEAFF.

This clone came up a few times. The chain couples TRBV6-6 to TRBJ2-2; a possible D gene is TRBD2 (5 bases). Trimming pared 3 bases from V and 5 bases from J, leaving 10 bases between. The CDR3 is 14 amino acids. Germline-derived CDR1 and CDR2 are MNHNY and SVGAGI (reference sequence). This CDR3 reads CASSYRTGTGELFF. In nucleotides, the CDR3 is TGTGCCAGCAGTTATAGGACGGGGACCGGGGAGCTGTTTTTT.

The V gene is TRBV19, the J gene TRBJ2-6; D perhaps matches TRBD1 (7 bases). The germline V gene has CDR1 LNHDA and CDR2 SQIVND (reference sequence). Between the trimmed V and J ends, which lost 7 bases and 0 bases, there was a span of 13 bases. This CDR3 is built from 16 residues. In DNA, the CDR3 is TGTGCCAGTATGCCAGGGGGGTCCTCTGGGGCCAACGTCCTGACTTTC. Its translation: CASMPGGSSGANVLTF.

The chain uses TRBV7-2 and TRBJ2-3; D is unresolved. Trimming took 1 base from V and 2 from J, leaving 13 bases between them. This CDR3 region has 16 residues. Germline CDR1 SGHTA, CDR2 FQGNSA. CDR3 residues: CASSLGGLSYTDTQYF. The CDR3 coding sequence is TGTGCCAGCAGCTTAGGAGGCCTATCCTACACAGATACGCAGTATTTT.

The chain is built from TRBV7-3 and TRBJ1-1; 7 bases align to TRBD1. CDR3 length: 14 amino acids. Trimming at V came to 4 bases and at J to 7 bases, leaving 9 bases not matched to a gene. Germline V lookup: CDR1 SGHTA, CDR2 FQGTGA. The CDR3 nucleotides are TGTGCCAGCAGCTCCGCCGGGACAGCTAATGAAGCTTTCTTT. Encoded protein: CASSSAGTANEAFF.

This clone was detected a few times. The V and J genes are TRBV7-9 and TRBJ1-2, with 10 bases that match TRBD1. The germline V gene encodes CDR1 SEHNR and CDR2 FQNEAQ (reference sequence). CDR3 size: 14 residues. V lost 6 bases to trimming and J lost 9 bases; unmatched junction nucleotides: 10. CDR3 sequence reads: CASSPGQGSLSYTF. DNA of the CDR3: TGTGCCAGCAGTCCGGGACAGGGGAGTTTGAGCTACACCTTC.

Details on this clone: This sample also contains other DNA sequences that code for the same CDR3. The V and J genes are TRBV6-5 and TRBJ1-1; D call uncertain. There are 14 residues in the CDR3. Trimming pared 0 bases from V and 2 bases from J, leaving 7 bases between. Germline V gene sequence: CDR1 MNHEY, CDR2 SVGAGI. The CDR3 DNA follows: TGTGCCAGCAGTTACTCAGAGGGAAACACTGAAGCTTTCTTT. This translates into CASSYSEGNTEAFF.

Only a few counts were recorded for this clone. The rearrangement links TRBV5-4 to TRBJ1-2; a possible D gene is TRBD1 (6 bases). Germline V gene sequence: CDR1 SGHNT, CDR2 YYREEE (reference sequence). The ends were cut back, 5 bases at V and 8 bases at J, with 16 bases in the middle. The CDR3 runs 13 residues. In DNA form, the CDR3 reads TGTGCCAGCAGACTGGGGGGGGCTCGCGGCTACACCTTC. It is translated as CASRLGGARGYTF.

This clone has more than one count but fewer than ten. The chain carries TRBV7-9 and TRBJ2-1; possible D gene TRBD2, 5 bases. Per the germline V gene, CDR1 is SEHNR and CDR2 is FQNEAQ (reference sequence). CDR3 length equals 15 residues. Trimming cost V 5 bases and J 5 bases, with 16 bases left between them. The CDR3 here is CASSQIAPRNNEQFF. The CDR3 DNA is TGTGCCAGCAGCCAGATAGCGCCACGTAACAATGAGCAGTTCTTC.

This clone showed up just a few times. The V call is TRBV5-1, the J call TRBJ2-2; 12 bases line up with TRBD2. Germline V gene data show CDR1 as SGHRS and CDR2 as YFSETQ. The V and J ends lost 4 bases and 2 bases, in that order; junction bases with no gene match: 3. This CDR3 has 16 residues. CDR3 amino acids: CASSPGLAGNTGELFF. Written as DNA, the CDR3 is TGCGCCAGCAGCCCGGGACTAGCGGGTAACACCGGGGAGCTGTTTTTT.

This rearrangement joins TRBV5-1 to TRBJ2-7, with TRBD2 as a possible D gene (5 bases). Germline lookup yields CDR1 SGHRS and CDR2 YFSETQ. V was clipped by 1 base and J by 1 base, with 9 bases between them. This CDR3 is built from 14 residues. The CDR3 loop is CASSLIGESYEQYF. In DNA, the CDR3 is TGCGCCAGCAGCTTGATCGGGGAATCCTACGAGCAGTACTTC.

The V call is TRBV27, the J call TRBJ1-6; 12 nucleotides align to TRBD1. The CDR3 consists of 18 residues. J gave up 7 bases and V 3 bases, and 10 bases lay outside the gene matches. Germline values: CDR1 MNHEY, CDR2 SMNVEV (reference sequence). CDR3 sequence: CASSFRGQGAMGNSPLHF. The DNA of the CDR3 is TGTGCCAGCAGTTTTAGGGGACAGGGGGCCATGGGGAATTCACCCCTCCACTTT.

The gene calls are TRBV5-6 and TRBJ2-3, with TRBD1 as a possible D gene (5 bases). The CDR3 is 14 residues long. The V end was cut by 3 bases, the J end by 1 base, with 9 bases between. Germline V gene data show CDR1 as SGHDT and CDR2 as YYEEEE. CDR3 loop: CASSYDRRTDTQYF. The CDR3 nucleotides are TGTGCCAGCAGCTACGACAGACGCACAGATACGCAGTATTTT.